One sample yielded the 31 T cell receptor beta chains listed below, sequenced in a study of blood T cell repertoires in COVID-19. Using immunoSEQ multiplex PCR, the repertoire was profiled, and TCRdb retains in-frame clones only, with some absent. The data show around 77,000 clones, roughly nine tenths seen once. The material sequenced was peripheral blood. The receptors stem from a woman of 80 years or more with active or convalescent COVID-19.

This rearrangement joins TRBV6-2 or TRBV6-3 to TRBJ1-5; D gene uncertain. The V gene's germline CDR1 is MNHEY and CDR2 SVGEGT. V lost 5 bases and J 0 bases, leaving 8 bases between the germline ends. This CDR3 spans 14 amino acids. The CDR3 bases are TGTGCCAGCAGTCACAGAGATAGCAATCAGCCCCAGCATTTT. It specifies CASSHRDSNQPQHF.

The chain links TRBV7-2 to TRBJ2-5, with D maybe TRBD2 (6 bases). Germline values: CDR1 SGHTA, CDR2 FQGNSA. The ends were cut back, 5 bases at V and 1 base at J, with 11 bases in the middle. The CDR3 length is 14 residues. This CDR3 reads CASSVAGFQETQYF. CDR3 nucleotide sequence: TGTGCCAGCAGCGTGGCGGGGTTCCAAGAGACCCAGTACTTC.

V is TRBV9 and J is TRBJ1-1; 8 positions match TRBD1. CDR3 length: 15 amino acids. The V gene's germline CDR1 is SGDLS and CDR2 YYNGEE. V shed 4 bases and J 2 bases; nucleotides not matched to a gene: 7. CDR3 coding DNA: TGTGCCAGCAGCCTTGAGGGACAGGATAACACTGAAGCTTTCTTT. It specifies CASSLEGQDNTEAFF. Together with reference TRBV9 and TRBJ1-1, the CDR3 gives the full variable domain: DSGVTQTPKHLITATGQRVTLRCSPRSGDLSVYWYQQSLDQGLQFLIQYYNGEERAKGNILERFSAQQFPDLHSELNLSSLELGDSALYFCASSLEGQDNTEAFFGQGTRLTVV.

The chain recombines TRBV30 with TRBJ1-3; D is possibly TRBD1 (5 bases). Germline V gives CDR1 GTSNPN, CDR2 SVGIG (reference sequence). V lost 8 bases and J lost 4, with 15 bases in between. The CDR3 covers 13 residues. This CDR3 is CALQRAGGNTIYF. The CDR3 DNA sequence: TGTGCCCTACAGCGGGCAGGGGGAAACACCATATATTTT.

V gene TRBV5-1 combines with J gene TRBJ2-7, with TRBD1 matching 9 bases. Germline assignment: CDR1 SGHRS and CDR2 YFSETQ. The length of the CDR3 is 14 residues. J lost 3 bases, V lost 3 bases, and 4 bases had no gene match. The chain's CDR3 is CASSSGQGLYEQYF. CDR3 sequence (DNA): TGCGCCAGCAGCTCGGGACAGGGCCTCTACGAGCAGTACTTC.

V and J are TRBV5-1 and TRBJ2-1; tentative D call: TRBD2 (6 bases). The CDR3 is made up of 16 amino acids. Deletions cut 3 bases from V and 3 bases from J, with 16 bases between. Germline CDR1 is SGHRS and CDR2 is YFSETQ. The chain's CDR3 is CASSWGDHPVYNEQFF. In DNA form, the CDR3 reads TGCGCCAGCAGCTGGGGGGACCACCCCGTCTACAATGAGCAGTTCTTC.

This clone is a singleton in its sample. This sequence joins TRBV5-1 and TRBJ1-1; 9 nucleotides align to TRBD1. CDR3 length equals 15 residues. Per the germline V gene, CDR1 is SGHRS and CDR2 is YFSETQ. V lost 3 bases to trimming and J lost 8 bases; unmatched junction nucleotides: 11. CDR3 nucleotide sequence: TGCGCCAGCAGCTCCCGGGACAGGGTTCATAAAGAAGCTTTCTTT. This gives the protein CASSSRDRVHKEAFF.

The V gene is TRBV12-3 or TRBV12-4, the J gene TRBJ2-7, with D perhaps matching TRBD2 (6 bases). The CDR3 sequence is 12 residues long. Trimming cost V 4 bases and J 4 bases, with 8 bases left between them. Written as DNA, the CDR3 is TGTGCCAGCAGTTGGGGGGAGTACGAGCAGTACTTC. It specifies CASSWGEYEQYF.

The chain carries TRBV5-4 and TRBJ2-1; 7 bases agree with TRBD1. Per germline, CDR1 SGHNT and CDR2 YYREEE (reference sequence). J gave up 3 bases and V 1 base, and 7 bases lay outside the gene matches. CDR3 length equals 16 residues. The CDR3 coding sequence is TGTGCCAGCAGCTTGACGGGACAGAAGTTCTACAATGAGCAGTTCTTC. Residues: CASSLTGQKFYNEQFF.

The genes are TRBV9 and TRBJ2-5, with unresolved D. V lost 0 bases, J lost 5 bases, and 11 bases lay in between. Germline lookup yields CDR1 SGDLS and CDR2 YYNGEE. This CDR3 has 14 amino acids. The DNA of the CDR3 is TGTGCCAGCAGCGTAGGCGGCATTAAGGAGACCCAGTACTTC. It codes for CASSVGGIKETQYF.

This chain uses TRBV7-2 with TRBJ2-3, with 8 bases aligning to TRBD1. The CDR3 has 15 amino acids. The V gene end was trimmed by 6 bases and the J gene end by 1 base; junction bases not matched to a gene: 6. CDR1 and CDR2 (germline): SGHTA, FQGNSA. The CDR3, as DNA: TGTGCCAGCAGTTTGACAGGGGTTCGCACAGATACGCAGTATTTT. Residues: CASSLTGVRTDTQYF.

The V gene is TRBV3-1 (or the pseudogene TRBV3-2), the J gene TRBJ1-5; a weak D match, TRBD1 (6 bases). The CDR3 has 15 amino acids. The V gene's germline CDR1 is LGHDT and CDR2 YNNKEL (reference sequence). Trimming cost V 0 bases and J 3 bases, with 9 bases left between them. The CDR3 loop reads CASSQDTGYNQPQHF. The CDR3 nucleotides are TGTGCCAGCAGCCAAGATACAGGGTACAATCAGCCCCAGCATTTT.

The chain joins TRBV2 to TRBJ2-1; perhaps TRBD1 as D (7 bases). This CDR3 has 14 residues. The V end lost 4 bases, the J end lost 3 bases, and 10 bases lay between the germline ends. The germline CDR1 and CDR2 sequences are SNHLY and FYNNEI. The CDR3 DNA reads TGTGCCAGCAGTGCAGGGGGGCTCTACAATGAGCAGTTCTTC. Its translation is CASSAGGLYNEQFF.

This clone was counted once. The rearrangement links TRBV19 to TRBJ2-7; TRBD2 matches at 8 bases. V was pared by 8 bases and J by 2 bases, with 8 bases of the junction left unmatched. The length of the CDR3 is 14 residues. From germline, CDR1 is LNHDA and CDR2 SQIVND (reference sequence). The CDR3 region is CASGQTSETYEQYF. The CDR3 nucleotides read TGTGCCAGTGGGCAGACTAGCGAGACCTACGAGCAGTACTTC. The variable domain in full, completed from reference TRBV19 and TRBJ2-7, reads DGGITQSPKYLFRKEGQNVTLSCEQNLNHDAMYWYRQDPGQGLRLIYYSQIVNDFQKGDIAEGYSVSREKKESFPLTVTSAQKNPTAFYLCASGQTSETYEQYFGPGTRLTVT.

V gene TRBV24-1 combines with J gene TRBJ2-2, with 8 bases aligning to TRBD1. V shed 5 bases and J 4 bases; nucleotides not matched to a gene: 8. The CDR3 is made up of 16 amino acids. Per the germline V gene, CDR1 is KGHDR and CDR2 is SFDVKD. CDR3 nucleotide sequence: TGTGCCACCAGTGCTCCAGACAGGGGTCTCACCGGGGAGCTGTTTTTT. The encoded protein is CATSAPDRGLTGELFF.

The chain couples TRBV28 to TRBJ1-5; D is unclear. The CDR3 runs 14 residues. Germline CDR1 and CDR2: MDHEN and SYDVKM. Trimming took 7 bases from V and 1 from J, leaving 11 bases between them. CDR3 DNA: TGTGCCAGCACCATAGACACAAGCAATCAGCCCCAGCATTTT. This translates into CASTIDTSNQPQHF.

The genes are TRBV7-9 and TRBJ2-7; TRBD1 aligns across 9 bases. The V and J ends lost 0 bases and 3 bases, in that order; junction bases with no gene match: 3. Germline V gene data show CDR1 as SEHNR and CDR2 as FQNEAQ (reference sequence). CDR3 length: 15 residues. CDR3 residues: CASSLAGTGNYEQYF. The CDR3 DNA is TGTGCCAGCAGCTTAGCCGGGACAGGGAACTACGAGCAGTACTTC.

V usage is TRBV7-6 and J usage is TRBJ2-5; weak D call: TRBD1 (5 bases). With 2 bases removed from V and 5 bases from J, the gap between germline ends came to 15 bases. Per germline, CDR1 SGHVS and CDR2 FNYEAQ. There are 15 residues in the CDR3. The CDR3 region is CASSLLGFKGETQYF. CDR3 DNA sequence: TGTGCCAGCAGCTTACTAGGATTTAAGGGGGAGACCCAGTACTTC. Looking up the rest from reference TRBV7-6 and TRBJ2-5 gives the full variable domain: GAGVSQSPRYKVTKRGQDVALRCDPISGHVSLYWYRQALGQGPEFLTYFNYEAQQDKSGLPNDRFSAERPEGSISTLTIQRTEQRDSAMYRCASSLLGFKGETQYFGPGTRLLVL.

Here the CDR3 reads CASSPQGQGYEQYF. The CDR3 region has the DNA TGCGCCAGCAGCCCCCAGGGGCAAGGGTACGAGCAGTACTTC. The chain links TRBV5-1 to TRBJ2-7; possible D gene TRBD1, 6 bases. Trimming removed 4 bases at V and 4 bases at J, with 15 bases between. Looked up from germline, CDR1 is SGHRS and CDR2 is YFSETQ. The CDR3 has 14 amino acids.

This clone showed up just once. This chain uses TRBV30 with TRBJ2-1; possible D gene TRBD1, 6 bases. Trimming stripped 0 bases from V and 5 bases from J, with 17 bases between. The CDR3 contains 16 residues. In germline, CDR1 is GTSNPN, CDR2 SVGIG (reference sequence). As DNA, the CDR3 is TGTGCCTGGAGTGTAGGTACAGGGAATCATAACAATGAGCAGTTCTTC. Encoded protein: CAWSVGTGNHNNEQFF.

The chain carries TRBV7-3 and TRBJ2-1, with TRBD2 matching 8 bases. V gave up 0 bases and J gave up 6 bases; unmatched junction bases: 4. The CDR3 runs to 15 residues. Germline V gene data show CDR1 as SGHTA and CDR2 as FQGTGA. The CDR3 DNA reads as TGTGCCAGCAGCTTAACACCGGGGGGGCTCAATGAGCAGTTCTTC. Translating gives CASSLTPGGLNEQFF.

V gene TRBV2 combines with J gene TRBJ1-2; TRBD1 matches at 7 bases. The ends lost 5 bases at V and 3 bases at J; junction bases unmatched: 9. This CDR3 spans 15 amino acids. Germline CDR1 is SNHLY and CDR2 is FYNNEI. As DNA, the CDR3 is TGTGCCAGCAGTCGAACCGCGACAGGGTACTATGGCTACACCTTC. Translation: CASSRTATGYYGYTF.

This clone has just one count. The J gene is TRBJ2-3, the V gene TRBV5-1, with no clear D. Trimming shortened V by 6 bases and J by 1 base, and 12 bases separated the two germline ends. The CDR3 runs to 14 residues. Germline loops: CDR1 SGHRS, CDR2 YFSETQ. The CDR3 sequence is CASMSSPGTDTQYF. CDR3 DNA sequence: TGCGCCAGCATGTCGTCCCCGGGCACAGATACGCAGTATTTT.

The chain uses TRBV7-2 and TRBJ2-3; D possibly corresponds to TRBD2 (6 bases). V gave up 0 bases and J gave up 2 bases, with 9 bases separating them. Germline V gives CDR1 SGHTA, CDR2 FQGNSA. The CDR3 is 15 residues long. CDR3 DNA: TGTGCCAGCAGCTTAGCCGCGGGGAACACAGATACGCAGTATTTT. Translation: CASSLAAGNTDTQYF.

The chain recombines TRBV6-5 with TRBJ1-1; no clear D gene. The length of the CDR3 is 14 residues. Deletions cut 0 bases from V and 3 bases from J, with 8 bases between. Germline CDR1 reads MNHEY; CDR2 reads SVGAGI. The CDR3: CASSYSAAHTEAFF. In DNA, the CDR3 is TGTGCCAGCAGTTACTCGGCGGCGCACACTGAAGCTTTCTTT.

The V and J genes are TRBV10-1 and TRBJ1-2, with a tentative D call TRBD1 (6 bases). V was clipped by 8 bases and J by 6 bases, with 19 bases between them. Germline CDR1 and CDR2: WNHNN and SYGVQD (reference sequence). CDR3 length equals 14 residues. The CDR3 region is CASHSPDSPDGYTF. Here the CDR3 DNA reads TGCGCCAGCCATTCCCCGGACAGCCCAGATGGCTACACCTTC.

In its sample, this clone was seen once. The chain couples TRBV24-1 to TRBJ1-1, with a possible D match to TRBD1 (5 bases). Germline V gene data show CDR1 as KGHDR and CDR2 as SFDVKD. Trimming cost V 9 bases and J 2 bases, with 9 bases left between them. This CDR3 region has 12 residues. The CDR3 DNA is TGTGCCACCCAGGGTTCCAACACTGAAGCTTTCTTT. Encoded protein: CATQGSNTEAFF.

The chain is built from TRBV9 and TRBJ2-1; 10 bases line up with TRBD1. CDR3 length equals 14 residues. Germline values: CDR1 SGDLS, CDR2 YYNGEE. The V segment lost 0 bases and the J segment 9 bases; nucleotides outside the gene matches: 3. The CDR3 spells CASSVGQGAGEQFF. In DNA, the CDR3 is TGTGCCAGCAGCGTAGGACAGGGGGCTGGTGAGCAGTTCTTC.

The chain has TRBV6-5 and TRBJ2-5; perhaps TRBD2 as D (6 bases). CDR1 is MNHEY, CDR2 SVGAGI, per germline. The V end was cut by 6 bases, the J end by 5 bases, with 13 bases between. The CDR3 runs 13 residues. The CDR3 region is CASSGTAGETQYF. DNA for the CDR3: TGTGCCAGCAGCGGGACTGCCGGTGAGACCCAGTACTTC.

The V call is TRBV5-8, the J call TRBJ1-3; the D is unclear. This CDR3 has 13 residues. Looked up from germline, CDR1 is SGHTS and CDR2 is YDEGEE. V was pared by 5 bases and J by 1 base, with 7 bases between. The CDR3 DNA is TGTGCCAGCAGGCCTAGATCTGGAAACACCATATATTTT. It yields the protein CASRPRSGNTIYF.

V and J are TRBV3-1 (or the pseudogene TRBV3-2) and TRBJ1-6, with D perhaps TRBD1 (6 bases). With 2 bases removed from V and 3 bases from J, the gap between germline ends came to 11 bases. Germline loops: CDR1 LGHDT, CDR2 YNNKEL (reference sequence). The CDR3 runs to 16 residues. In DNA form, the CDR3 reads TGTGCCAGCAGCCAATCGGGGGGCGGCTATAATTCACCCCTCCACTTT. Translation: CASSQSGGGYNSPLHF.